These T cell receptor beta chains were read from a single sample in a study of regulatory T cells in long-lasting Graves disease. Using its own MiXCR run on the multiplex PCR reads, TCRdb lists one record per CDR3 protein. The table records around 500,000 distinct CDR3 sequences, approximately 12% of them present only once. Another study also made use of these data, one on T cells in Graves' hyperthyroidism and ophthalmopathy.

Sample: peripheral blood mononuclear cells (PBMCs), taken at new diagnosis, from a patient treated with antithyroid drugs. These receptors were taken from a woman in her twenties or thirties with Graves disease. Each CDR3 is given with its conserved first and last residue. D genes are given only for firm matches. Size tells how often a clone was seen (once, few, many) or the class of an expanded clone, and some rows leave it out.

many	TRBJ2-5	-	TRBV10-3	TGTGCCATCAGTGAGTCCTTCGGGCAGGAAAAAGGGGAGACCCAGTACTTC	CAISESFGQEKGETQYF
many	TRBJ1-1	-	TRBV20-1	TGCAGTGCTAGAGACAGAGGCAGGACTGAAGCTTTCTTT	CSARDRGRTEAFF
few	TRBJ2-7	-	TRBV20-1	TGCAGTGCTTCACAGCACTACTCCTACGAGCAGTACTTC	CSASQHYSYEQYF
many	TRBJ1-3	-	TRBV15	TGTGCCACCAGCAGAGATAGTTTAGACGCCTTCAGCTCTGGAAACACCATATATTTT	CATSRDSLDAFSSGNTIYF
many	TRBJ2-7	-	TRBV20-1	TGCAGTGCTAGGCTATTTTACAGGGAGGGCTACGAGCAGTACTTC	CSARLFYREGYEQYF
many	TRBJ1-2	-	TRBV12-3/TRBV12-4	TGTGCCAGCAGTTTAGCAGGACTAACTAACTATGGCTACACCTTC	CASSLAGLTNYGYTF
many	TRBJ1-4	TRBD1	TRBV12-3/TRBV12-4	TGTGCCAGCAGTTTGGGACAGGGAGGAGCTAATGAAAAACTGTTTTTT	CASSLGQGGANEKLFF
many	TRBJ1-5	-	TRBV28	TGTGCCAGCAGTTTAGGGGATCCCCATCAGCCCCAGCATTTT	CASSLGDPHQPQHF
few	TRBJ2-2	-	TRBV9	TGTGCCAGCAGCGTATCGAGGAGCGGAACCCGACATAACACCGGGGAGCTGCTTTTT	CASSVSRSGTRHNTGELLF
many	TRBJ2-1	-	TRBV20-1	TGCAGTGCTAGAGCAGGAATTAATGAGCAGTTCTTC	CSARAGINEQFF
many	TRBJ2-2	TRBD1	TRBV9	TGTGCCAGCAAACAGGGGCGGAACACCGGGGAGCTGTTTTTT	CASKQGRNTGELFF
many	TRBJ2-5	TRBD2	TRBV10-1	TGCGCCAGTTATAGCGGGAGGGCCGGAGAGACCCAGTACTTC	CASYSGRAGETQYF
many	TRBJ2-7	TRBD1	TRBV5-8	TGTGCCAGCAGCTTGCGACAGGGGGAGGTCTACGAGCAGTACTTC	CASSLRQGEVYEQYF
-	TRBJ1-2	-	TRBV10-3	TGTGCCATCACCCGGAGCCTTCGCTATGGCTACACCTTC	CAITRSLRYGYTF
many	TRBJ2-2	TRBD1	TRBV5-1	TGCGCCAGCAGCCTCACCGGACAGGGGATTGGGGAGCTGTTTTTT	CASSLTGQGIGELFF
-	TRBJ2-7	-	TRBV20-1	TGCAGTGCTAGAGCCTTCGGGGAGCTTCTTACCTACGAGCAGTACTTC	CSARAFGELLTYEQYF
-	TRBJ1-1	-	TRBV6-2/TRBV6-3	TGTGCCAGCAGTTACCATCCACAGGGTCGCTACATGAACACTGAAGCTTTCTTT	CASSYHPQGRYMNTEAFF
many	TRBJ1-5	TRBD1	TRBV12-3/TRBV12-4	TGTGCCAGCAGACGGGACAGGAATCAGCCCCAGCATTTT	CASRRDRNQPQHF
many	TRBJ2-3	-	TRBV29-1	TGCAGCGCCGAGTGTCGGGCAGATACGCAGTATTTT	CSAECRADTQYF
many	TRBJ1-1	-	TRBV28	TGTGCCAGCAGTTTATGGATGGGGAACACTGAAGCTTTCTTT	CASSLWMGNTEAFF